This T cell receptor beta chain was captured by sequencing in a study of blood T cell repertoires in COVID-19. Study background: Samples taken during acute and convalescent COVID-19 were collected in the United States, Italy and Spain. Sources were T cells, B-cell-depleted T cells, or PBMCs; the material itself was cDNA or gDNA.

Per the original methods: Reference gene primer amplification yielded estimated nucleated cell counts. Only in-frame clones appear in the TCRdb table, and some are missing; sequencing was by immunoSEQ multiplex PCR. V and J calls and clone size are as listed in that table; D and trimming were resolved from the DNA. The sample carries about 25,000 clones, roughly 76% recorded once. This CDR3 region has 13 residues. Per the germline V gene, CDR1 is SGDLS and CDR2 is YYNGEE. V lost 2 bases and J lost 7, with 10 bases in between. The sequencing input was peripheral blood. This sequence was found in a woman older than 75 with acute or convalescent COVID-19. V gene TRBV9 combines with J gene TRBJ1-5; no clear D gene. The CDR3 nucleotides read TGTGCCAGCAGCGTCCAGGTTGGACAGCCCCAGCATTTT. This gives the protein CASSVQVGQPQHF.